Sequencing of this T cell receptor beta chain was carried out in a study of CD8+ T cells in alopecia areata. Overall study: A regimen of oral tofacitinib, 5 to 10 mg twice daily, was given to treated patients.

Points from the study as a whole: Higher clonality was seen in lesional scalp than in normal scalp, especially in alopecia totalis/universalis.

As concerns this clone: Its target is not known.

RNA, once extracted, was reverse transcribed into cDNA for use as the sequencing template. Assay used: immunoSEQ multiplex PCR; TCRdb lists only in-frame clones, some missing. The sample carries roughly 150,000 clones, around 50% recorded once. The CDR3 has 14 amino acids. V was shortened by 4 bases and J by 2 bases, with 11 bases between the two germline ends. From germline, CDR1 is MNHNY and CDR2 SVGAGI (reference sequence). Individuals with alopecia areata gave both lesional scalp punch biopsies and peripheral blood for collection. This specimen consisted of CD8+ T cells sorted from blood, obtained at week 0. This clonotype was obtained from a human donor with alopecia areata. The chain employs TRBV6-6 and TRBJ2-5; D gene uncertain. The CDR3 loop reads CASSWLGYQETQYF. Here the CDR3 DNA reads TGTGCCAGCAGTTGGCTTGGGTATCAAGAGACCCAGTACTTC.